This T cell receptor (beta chain) was obtained from a study of T cells in Graves' hyperthyroidism and ophthalmopathy. The CDR3 is 14 residues long. V lost 3 bases, J lost 1 base, and 10 bases lay in between. From RNA transcripts, TCR beta CDR3 regions were amplified. RT-PCR in the first round (using the HTBI primer set) targeted the TCR CDR3. TCRdb re-derived calls from the multiplex PCR reads in MiXCR, one entry per CDR3 protein. The sample carries about 250,000 distinct CDR3 sequences, approximately 23% recorded once. The sample was blood. The origin of this receptor is a woman aged 40-49 years with Graves' ophthalmopathy. The chain joins TRBV12-3 or TRBV12-4 to TRBJ2-7; no reliable D call. CDR3 coding DNA: TGTGCCAGCAGTTTCGGAAGGCTTTCCTACGAGCAGTACTTC. Translation gives CASSFGRLSYEQYF.